This TCR beta chain was recovered during a study of T cell responses to AZD1222 COVID-19 vaccine. Broader study findings: Seropositive AZD1222 recipients at baseline numbered only six or seven.

For this clone: Its specificity is not known.

Sequencing was performed with immunoSEQ multiplex PCR; in TCRdb, only in-frame clones are kept and a portion is missing. The table records 100,000 to 150,000 clones, approximately 88% of them present only once. Trimming cost V 5 bases and J 8 bases, with 16 bases left between them. The CDR3 sequence is 15 residues long. Looked up from germline, CDR1 is WSHSY and CDR2 is SAAADI. This clonotype originated in an adult in good health. The starting material was peripheral blood, obtained on day 0 of AZD1222 vaccination. The chain combines TRBV10-2 with TRBJ1-6; possibly TRBD1 for D (6 bases). CDR3 protein: CASSMGHPADSPLHF. The CDR3 DNA reads TGCGCCAGCAGTATGGGACACCCAGCTGATTCACCCCTCCACTTT.